Listed here is a single TCR beta chain. The record originates from a study of blood T cell repertoires in COVID-19. Across the study: Nucleic acid was either cDNA or gDNA, and it came from T cells, B-cell-depleted T cells, or PBMCs.

Source study methods: Estimated nucleated cell counts came from reference gene primer amplification. TCRdb keeps only in-frame clones here, not all; method: immunoSEQ multiplex PCR. That table furnishes V, J and clone size, whereas the DNA furnished D and trimming. The table lists about 200,000 clones, roughly 90% of them singletons. V was clipped by 8 bases and J by 2 bases, with 12 bases between them. Germline CDR1 and CDR2: MNHEY and SVGAGI. This CDR3 comprises 13 residues. The receptor was isolated from a young woman who had recovered from COVID-19. Material for sequencing was PBMCs or T cells enriched from blood (not recorded which). The V gene is TRBV6-5, the J gene TRBJ2-5; D perhaps matches TRBD1 (6 bases). CDR3: CASVRQEQETQYF. The CDR3 nucleotides are TGTGCCAGCGTCCGACAGGAGCAAGAGACCCAGTACTTC.